The present T cell receptor beta chain was sequenced within a study of shared clonotypes between healthy human individuals. General study points: Naive subsets tended to show greater estimated richness than memory subsets.

In regard to this clone: The antigen is undetermined.

Genomic DNA of each subset was evenly split across several immunoSEQ plates. Original data processing: Filtering of immunoSEQ junctional sequences could not match full-length read filtering. Only in-frame clones appear in the TCRdb table, and some are missing; sequencing was by immunoSEQ multiplex PCR. Clone size and V and J calls were adopted from that table, with D and trimming inferred from the DNA. Among under 2.5 million clones listed, around 90% were seen once. Sequencing was performed on naive CD4+ T cells from PBMCs. Subset noted: CD45RA+ positively selected. The TCR sequence derives from a man younger than 35 in good health. Some clones in this sample may be carry-over from other donors' samples.

The CDR3 bases are TGTGCCAGCAGCCCGATTGGGACAGACCCTAACTATGGCTACACCTTC. Translating gives CASSPIGTDPNYGYTF. This chain connects TRBV5-4 to TRBJ1-2; 7 nucleotides align to TRBD1. V shed 4 bases, J shed 0 bases, and the junction held 9 bases outside the gene matches. The germline V gene has CDR1 SGHNT and CDR2 YYREEE (reference sequence). This CDR3 has 16 amino acids.